These 20 T cell receptor beta chains were all obtained from the same sample, sequenced in a study of T cells in Graves' hyperthyroidism and ophthalmopathy. Regions amplified from RNA transcripts were the TCR beta CDR3 regions. The HTBI primer set was used in a first-round RT-PCR of the TCR CDR3. MiXCR, run by TCRdb on the multiplex PCR reads, gives a single entry per CDR3 protein. The repertoire holds 350,000 to 400,000 distinct CDR3 sequences, with approximately 20% as singletons. The sample taken for sequencing was blood. Source of these receptors: a woman between 18 and 29 years old with Graves' hyperthyroidism.

Concerning this clonotype: Given a much more abundant clone one base away, this may be a read error. The gene calls are TRBV6-1 and TRBJ2-4; D gene unclear. The CDR3 spans 15 residues. Per the germline V gene, CDR1 is MNHNS and CDR2 is SASEGT. Here the CDR3 DNA reads TGTGCCACCTGGGGAAGGGCTCTAACCAAAAACATTAAGTACTTC. This gives the protein CATWGRALTKNIKYF.

This clonotype was picked up many times. The chain uses TRBV28 and TRBJ2-7, with D perhaps TRBD1 (5 bases). The CDR3 is made up of 16 amino acids. The germline V gene encodes CDR1 MDHEN and CDR2 SYDVKM. V lost 4 bases to trimming and J lost 5 bases, with 21 bases between them. The CDR3 spells CASSYRIFVGVDEQYF. The CDR3 DNA sequence: TGTGCCAGCAGTTACCGGATATTCGTAGGGGTGGACGAGCAGTACTTC.

The J gene is TRBJ1-1, the V gene TRBV27; D is unresolved. CDR1 and CDR2 from the germline V gene are MNHEY and SMNVEV (reference sequence). This CDR3 has 15 residues. Trimming left V 3 bases short and J 2 bases short, with 13 bases between. CDR3 amino acids: CASSFGLRANTEAFF. CDR3 nucleotide sequence: TGTGCCAGCAGTTTCGGCCTCCGGGCTAACACTGAAGCTTTCTTT.

Ten or more counts support this clonotype. J is TRBJ2-2 and V is TRBV7-2; TRBD2 might be the D (5 bases). The length of the CDR3 is 13 residues. V lost 2 bases, J lost 6 bases, and 7 bases lay in between. From germline, CDR1 is SGHTA and CDR2 FQGNSA. CDR3 sequence (DNA): TGTGCCAGCAGCTTAATTAGCGCCGGGGAGCTGTTTTTT. Encoded protein: CASSLISAGELFF.

This clonotype has a count of ten or more. The chain has TRBV6-4 and TRBJ2-7, with D tentatively TRBD2 (6 bases). The CDR3 loop spans 14 amino acids. V was pared by 6 bases and J by 1 base, with 13 bases between. CDR1 and CDR2 (germline): MRHNA, SNTAGT. In nucleotides, the CDR3 is TGTGCCAGCAGCCCAGACGGAGGGTCCTACGAGCAGTACTTC. Translated, it gives CASSPDGGSYEQYF.

The V gene is TRBV27, the J gene TRBJ1-2, with D perhaps matching TRBD1 (5 bases). With 6 bases removed from V and 8 bases from J, the gap between germline ends came to 22 bases. This CDR3 has 15 residues. CDR1 is MNHEY and CDR2 is SMNVEV in the germline V gene (reference sequence). The CDR3 DNA sequence: TGTGCCAGCAGGCCGGGGACGTTTGGTCTAGTGGGCTACACCTTC. Translation gives CASRPGTFGLVGYTF.

The table lists this clonotype with many counts. The CDR3 DNA reads TGTGCCAGCAGAGGACGGGGCTATGGCTACACCTTC. Translating it yields CASRGRGYGYTF. The rearrangement links TRBV12-3 or TRBV12-4 to TRBJ1-2; no definite D call. The CDR3 contains 12 residues. V was clipped by 6 bases and J by 4 bases, with 9 bases between them.

The table lists this clonotype with many counts. The chain carries TRBV7-9 and TRBJ2-7; TRBD2 aligns across 11 bases. V gave up 7 bases and J gave up 2 bases; unmatched junction bases: 1. CDR1 and CDR2 from the germline V gene are SEHNR and FQNEAQ (reference sequence). CDR3 length equals 13 residues. The CDR3 region has the DNA TGTGCCAGCACGACTAGCGGGGCCTACGAGCAGTACTTC. Protein sequence: CASTTSGAYEQYF.

This clonotype was seen a few times. The V gene is TRBV5-1, the J gene TRBJ1-1, with unresolved D. The V gene's germline CDR1 is SGHRS and CDR2 YFSETQ. The CDR3 has 15 amino acids. The V end was cut by 3 bases, the J end by 0 bases, with 12 bases between. The CDR3, as DNA: TGCGCCAGCAGCTCTCGGGCTTCCCTGAACACTGAAGCTTTCTTT. Encoded protein: CASSSRASLNTEAFF.

This clonotype appeared many times. The V gene is TRBV2, the J gene TRBJ1-3; TRBD1 matches 7 bases. Germline-derived CDR1 and CDR2 are SNHLY and FYNNEI. J gave up 7 bases and V 6 bases, and 9 bases lay outside the gene matches. The CDR3 loop spans 14 amino acids. The CDR3 spells CASRPGQRTNTIYF. The CDR3, as DNA: TGTGCCAGCAGACCGGGACAGAGAACCAACACCATATATTTT.

This clonotype was seen a handful of times. The chain employs TRBV5-5 and TRBJ2-2, with 7 bases identical to TRBD2. With V trimmed by 2 bases and J by 0 bases, 4 bases remained unmatched. The germline CDR1 and CDR2 sequences are SGHKS and YYEKEE (reference sequence). There are 16 residues in the CDR3. CDR3 loop: CASSFSGGPNTGELFF. CDR3 nucleotides: TGTGCCAGCAGCTTCTCGGGGGGACCGAACACCGGGGAGCTGTTTTTT.

This clonotype was seen repeatedly, ten times or more. This chain joins TRBV27 and TRBJ2-7; D gene unclear. The germline V gene has CDR1 MNHEY and CDR2 SMNVEV (reference sequence). V gave up 2 bases and J gave up 2 bases, with 13 bases separating them. The CDR3 has 15 amino acids. The CDR3 DNA is TGTGCCAGCAGTTTAGGGTTCGCGGAAACCTACGAGCAGTACTTC. This gives the protein CASSLGFAETYEQYF.

This clonotype was observed at least ten times. V is TRBV12-3 or TRBV12-4 and J is TRBJ2-5; a weak D match, TRBD2 (6 bases). V dropped 3 bases and J dropped 4 bases, with 9 bases sitting between them. This CDR3 comprises 13 residues. CDR3: CASSLSSGETQYF. Written as DNA, the CDR3 is TGTGCCAGCAGTTTGAGTAGCGGAGAGACCCAGTACTTC.

This chain connects TRBV6-1 to TRBJ1-6; tentatively, D is TRBD1 (5 bases). Deletions cut 8 bases from V and 7 bases from J, with 15 bases between. CDR3 length: 14 residues. CDR1 is MNHNS and CDR2 is SASEGT in the germline V gene. The CDR3 is CASGRQSSNSPLHF. As DNA, the CDR3 is TGTGCCAGCGGAAGACAGTCATCGAATTCACCCCTCCACTTT.

This clonotype was seen a single time. The chain couples TRBV6-2 or TRBV6-3 to TRBJ1-5; weak D call: TRBD1 (5 bases). The germline V gene has CDR1 MNHEY and CDR2 SVGEGT. Deletions cut 4 bases from V and 9 bases from J, with 19 bases between. The CDR3 has 15 amino acids. The CDR3 protein is CASSSWDRDGPPQHF. The CDR3 DNA is TGTGCCAGCAGTTCTTGGGACCGGGACGGTCCGCCCCAGCATTTT.

The chain combines TRBV11-2 with TRBJ2-5, with D unresolved. The CDR3 contains 13 residues. Germline V gene sequence: CDR1 SGHAT, CDR2 FQNNGV. V lost 5 bases and J lost 2, with 9 bases in between. The CDR3 coding sequence is TGTGCCAGCAGCGCCAGATTACAAGAGACCCAGTACTTC. Its protein is CASSARLQETQYF.

This clonotype was recorded at least ten times. The chain is built from TRBV6-1 and TRBJ2-2; D unresolved. V was cut by 0 bases and J by 3 bases, with 8 bases left in between. From germline, CDR1 is MNHNS and CDR2 SASEGT. The CDR3 runs 15 residues. CDR3 in amino acids: CASSEARQYTGELFF. The DNA of the CDR3 is TGTGCCAGCAGTGAAGCCCGGCAGTACACCGGGGAGCTGTTTTTT.

This clonotype was observed many times. This chain links TRBV7-3 with TRBJ2-7, with D perhaps assigned TRBD1 or TRBD2 (5 bases each). CDR1 is SGHTA and CDR2 is FQGTGA in the germline V gene. V was cut by 5 bases and J by 4 bases, with 27 bases left in between. The CDR3 loop spans 18 amino acids. This chain's CDR3 is CASSLPPSLDRESYEQYF. For the CDR3, the DNA is TGTGCCAGCAGCCTCCCCCCTAGCCTAGACAGAGAAAGTTACGAGCAGTACTTC.

This clonotype was recorded many times. This chain links TRBV12-3 or TRBV12-4 with TRBJ2-2; D call uncertain. V lost 2 bases and J 0 bases, leaving 4 bases between the germline ends. CDR3 length: 14 residues. The CDR3 DNA is TGTGCCAGCAGTTTATTTCCGAACACCGGGGAGCTGTTTTTT. This translates into CASSLFPNTGELFF.

To note about this clonotype: Since a much larger clone is just one base distant, this may be a read error. This chain connects TRBV5-1 to TRBJ1-1, with D perhaps TRBD1 (5 bases). The germline gives CDR1 SGHRS, CDR2 YFSETQ. The CDR3 loop spans 12 amino acids. The ends were cut back, 2 bases at V and 12 bases at J, with 14 bases in the middle. Here the CDR3 DNA reads TGCGCCAGCAGCTTCGGAGAGACAGAGTCTTTCTTT. This translates into CASSFGETESFF.